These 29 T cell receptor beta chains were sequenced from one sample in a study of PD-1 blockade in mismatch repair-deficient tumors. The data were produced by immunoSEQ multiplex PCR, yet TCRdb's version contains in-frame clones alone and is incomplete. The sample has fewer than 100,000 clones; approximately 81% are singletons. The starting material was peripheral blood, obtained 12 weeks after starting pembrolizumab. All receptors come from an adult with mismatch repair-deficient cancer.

CDR3 amino acids: CASSYRGVAGVYNEQFF. The CDR3 coding sequence is TGTGCCAGCAGCTACCGGGGAGTAGCGGGAGTCTACAATGAGCAGTTCTTC. The rearrangement uses TRBV11-2 and TRBJ2-1, with 9 nucleotides matching TRBD2. The CDR3 contains 17 residues. Germline V CDR1 and CDR2: SGHAT, FQNNGV. V lost 4 bases, J lost 3 bases, and 10 bases stayed unmatched.

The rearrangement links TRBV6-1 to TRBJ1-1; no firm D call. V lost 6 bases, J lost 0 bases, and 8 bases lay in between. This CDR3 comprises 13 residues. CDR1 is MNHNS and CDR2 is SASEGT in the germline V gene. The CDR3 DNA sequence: TGTGCCAGCAGGATTCCACTGAACACTGAAGCTTTCTTT. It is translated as CASRIPLNTEAFF.

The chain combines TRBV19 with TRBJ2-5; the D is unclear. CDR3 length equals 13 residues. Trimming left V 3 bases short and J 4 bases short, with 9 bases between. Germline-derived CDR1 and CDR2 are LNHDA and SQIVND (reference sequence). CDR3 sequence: CASSMMGIETQYF. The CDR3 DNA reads TGTGCCAGTAGTATGATGGGTATAGAGACCCAGTACTTC.

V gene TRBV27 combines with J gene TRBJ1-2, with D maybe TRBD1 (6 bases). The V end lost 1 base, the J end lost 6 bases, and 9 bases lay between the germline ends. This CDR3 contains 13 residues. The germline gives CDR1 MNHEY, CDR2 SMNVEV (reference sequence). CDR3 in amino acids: CASSLYSGDGYTF. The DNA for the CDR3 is TGTGCCAGCAGTTTATACTCAGGGGATGGCTACACCTTC.

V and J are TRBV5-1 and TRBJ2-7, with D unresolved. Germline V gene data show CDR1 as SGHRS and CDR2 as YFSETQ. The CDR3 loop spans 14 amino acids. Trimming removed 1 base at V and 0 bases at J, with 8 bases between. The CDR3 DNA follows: TGCGCCAGCAGCTTGCGGCCAGGCTCCTACGAGCAGTACTTC. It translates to CASSLRPGSYEQYF. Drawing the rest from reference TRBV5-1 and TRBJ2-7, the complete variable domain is KAGVTQTPRYLIKTRGQQVTLSCSPISGHRSVSWYQQTPGQGLQFLFEYFSETQRNKGNFPGRFSGRQFSNSRSEMNVSTLELGDSALYLCASSLRPGSYEQYFGPGTRLTVT.

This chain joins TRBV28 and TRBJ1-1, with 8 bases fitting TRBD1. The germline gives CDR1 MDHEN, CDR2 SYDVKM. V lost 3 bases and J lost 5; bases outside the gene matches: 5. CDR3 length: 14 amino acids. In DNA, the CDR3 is TGTGCCAGCAGTTTGACAGGGGTGGGGACTGAAGCTTTCTTT. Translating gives CASSLTGVGTEAFF.

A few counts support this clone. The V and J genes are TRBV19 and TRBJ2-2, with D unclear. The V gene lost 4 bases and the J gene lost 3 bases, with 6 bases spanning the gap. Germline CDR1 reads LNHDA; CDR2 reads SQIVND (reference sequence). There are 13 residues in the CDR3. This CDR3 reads CASSTGHTGELFF. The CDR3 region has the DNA TGTGCCAGTAGTACAGGACACACCGGGGAGCTGTTTTTT.

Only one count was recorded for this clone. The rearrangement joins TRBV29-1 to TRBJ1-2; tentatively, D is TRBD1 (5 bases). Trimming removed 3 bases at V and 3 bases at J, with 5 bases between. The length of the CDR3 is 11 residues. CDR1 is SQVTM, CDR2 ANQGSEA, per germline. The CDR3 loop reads CSVDRDYGYTF. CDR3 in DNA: TGCAGCGTTGACAGGGACTATGGCTACACCTTC.

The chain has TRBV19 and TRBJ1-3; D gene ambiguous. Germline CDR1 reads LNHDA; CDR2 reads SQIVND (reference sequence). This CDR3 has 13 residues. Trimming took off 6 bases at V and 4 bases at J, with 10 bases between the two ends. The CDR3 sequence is CASSPTNGNTIYF. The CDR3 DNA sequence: TGTGCCAGTAGCCCCACAAACGGAAACACCATATATTTT.

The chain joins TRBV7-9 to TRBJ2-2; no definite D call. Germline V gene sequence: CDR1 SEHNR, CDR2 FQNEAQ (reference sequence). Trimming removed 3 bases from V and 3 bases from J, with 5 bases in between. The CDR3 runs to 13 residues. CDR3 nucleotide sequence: TGTGCCAGCAGCTTCGAGTACACCGGGGAGCTGTTTTTT. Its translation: CASSFEYTGELFF.

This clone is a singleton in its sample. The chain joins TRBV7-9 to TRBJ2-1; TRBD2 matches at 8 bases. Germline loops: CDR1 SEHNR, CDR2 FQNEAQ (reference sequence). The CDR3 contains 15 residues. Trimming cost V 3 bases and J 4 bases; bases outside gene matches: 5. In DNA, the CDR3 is TGTGCCAGCAGCTTCGCGGGAGGAGGGTACAATGAGCAGTTCTTC. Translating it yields CASSFAGGGYNEQFF.

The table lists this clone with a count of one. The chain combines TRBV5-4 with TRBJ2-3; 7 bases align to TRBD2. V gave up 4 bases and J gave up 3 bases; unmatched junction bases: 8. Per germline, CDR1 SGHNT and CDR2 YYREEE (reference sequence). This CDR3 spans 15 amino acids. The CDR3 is CASSRGDLATDTQYF. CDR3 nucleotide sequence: TGTGCCAGCAGCCGGGGGGACCTAGCTACAGATACGCAGTATTTT.

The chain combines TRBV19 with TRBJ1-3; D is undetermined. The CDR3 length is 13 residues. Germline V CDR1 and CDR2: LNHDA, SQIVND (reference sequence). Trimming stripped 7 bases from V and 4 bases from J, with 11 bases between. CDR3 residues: CASTTRAGNTIYF. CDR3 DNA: TGTGCCAGTACAACACGGGCAGGAAACACCATATATTTT.

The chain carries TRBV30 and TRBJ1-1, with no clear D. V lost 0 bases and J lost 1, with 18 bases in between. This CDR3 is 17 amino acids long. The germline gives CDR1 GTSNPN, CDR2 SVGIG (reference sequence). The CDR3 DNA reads TGTGCCTGGAGTGTAAGCTGGTCGGCGGGTTCGAACACTGAAGCTTTCTTT. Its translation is CAWSVSWSAGSNTEAFF.

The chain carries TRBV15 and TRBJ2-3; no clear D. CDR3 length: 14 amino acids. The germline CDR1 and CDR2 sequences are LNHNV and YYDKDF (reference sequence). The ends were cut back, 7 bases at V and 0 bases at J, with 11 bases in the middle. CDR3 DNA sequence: TGTGCCACCACGACGGCGGCTAGCACAGATACGCAGTATTTT. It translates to CATTTAASTDTQYF. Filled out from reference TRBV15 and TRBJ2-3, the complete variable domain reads DAMVIQNPRYQVTQFGKPVTLSCSQTLNHNVMYWYQQKSSQAPKLLFHYYDKDFNNEADTPDNFQSRRPNTSFCFLDIRSPGLGDTAMYLCATTTAASTDTQYFGPGTRLTVL.

CDR3 nucleotides: TGTGCCTGGAGGCACGGGGGGAAATGGACAGGGGTAGATACGCAGTATTTT. This translates into CAWRHGGKWTGVDTQYF. This chain uses TRBV30 with TRBJ2-3, with TRBD1 matching 9 bases. The CDR3 spans 17 residues. The J segment lost 5 bases and the V segment lost 3 bases, leaving 15 bases of the junction unmatched. Germline V lookup: CDR1 GTSNPN, CDR2 SVGIG (reference sequence). The full variable domain, rest sourced from reference TRBV30 and TRBJ2-3, is SQTIHQWPATLVQPVGSPLSLECTVEGTSNPNLYWYRQAAGRGLQLLFYSVGIGQISSEVPQNLSASRPQDRQFILSSKKLLLSDSGFYLCAWRHGGKWTGVDTQYFGPGTRLTVL.

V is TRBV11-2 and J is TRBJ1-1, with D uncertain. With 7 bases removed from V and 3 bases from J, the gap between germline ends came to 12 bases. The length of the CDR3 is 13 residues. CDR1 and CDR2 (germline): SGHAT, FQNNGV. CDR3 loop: CASTLTSDTEAFF. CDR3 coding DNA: TGTGCCAGCACCCTTACCTCCGACACTGAAGCTTTCTTT.

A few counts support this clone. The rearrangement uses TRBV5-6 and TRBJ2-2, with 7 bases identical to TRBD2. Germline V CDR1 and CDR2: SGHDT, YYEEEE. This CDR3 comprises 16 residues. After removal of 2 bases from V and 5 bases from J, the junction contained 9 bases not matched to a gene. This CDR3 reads CASSFAGTTPTGELFF. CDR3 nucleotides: TGTGCCAGCAGCTTTGCCGGGACTACTCCAACCGGGGAGCTGTTTTTT.

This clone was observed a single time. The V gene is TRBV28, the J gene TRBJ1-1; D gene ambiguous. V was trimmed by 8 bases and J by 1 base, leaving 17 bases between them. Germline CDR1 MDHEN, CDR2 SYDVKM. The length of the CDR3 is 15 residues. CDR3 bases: TGTGCCAGCTGCTGGAGCCATCTGGGGAACACTGAAGCTTTCTTT. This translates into CASCWSHLGNTEAFF.

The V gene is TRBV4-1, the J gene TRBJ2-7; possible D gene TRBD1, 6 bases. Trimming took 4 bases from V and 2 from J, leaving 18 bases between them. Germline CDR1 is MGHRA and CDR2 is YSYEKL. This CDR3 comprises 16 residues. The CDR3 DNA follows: TGCGCCAGCAGCCGAACGTTAACGGACAGACCCTACGAGCAGTACTTC. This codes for CASSRTLTDRPYEQYF.

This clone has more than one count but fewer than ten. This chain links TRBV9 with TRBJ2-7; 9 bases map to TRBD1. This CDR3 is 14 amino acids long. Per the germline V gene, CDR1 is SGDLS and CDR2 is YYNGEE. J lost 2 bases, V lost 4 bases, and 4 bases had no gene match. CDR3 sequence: CASSPRQGAYEQYF. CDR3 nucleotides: TGTGCCAGCAGCCCCCGACAGGGGGCCTACGAGCAGTACTTC.

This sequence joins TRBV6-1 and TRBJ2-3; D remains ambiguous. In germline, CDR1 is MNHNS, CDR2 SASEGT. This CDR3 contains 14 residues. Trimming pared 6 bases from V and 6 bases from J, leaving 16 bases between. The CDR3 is CASRLDLGRDTQYF. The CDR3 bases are TGTGCCAGCAGACTGGACCTCGGAAGGGATACGCAGTATTTT.

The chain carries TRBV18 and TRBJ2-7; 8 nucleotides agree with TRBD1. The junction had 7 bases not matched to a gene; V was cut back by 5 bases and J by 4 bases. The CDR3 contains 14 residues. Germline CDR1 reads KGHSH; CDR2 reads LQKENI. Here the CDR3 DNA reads TGTGCCAGCTCATTCCAGGGGGCTTCTTACGAGCAGTACTTC. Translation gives CASSFQGASYEQYF.

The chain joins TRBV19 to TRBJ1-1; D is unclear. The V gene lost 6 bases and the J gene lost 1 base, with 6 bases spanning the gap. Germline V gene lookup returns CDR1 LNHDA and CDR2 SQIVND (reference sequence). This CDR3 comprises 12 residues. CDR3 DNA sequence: TGTGCCAGTAGGTGGGCGAACACTGAAGCTTTCTTT. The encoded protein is CASRWANTEAFF.

CDR3 nucleotide sequence: TGTGCCAGCAGCTATCCAGGACTAGCGGGAATCAATGAGCAGTTCTTC. Encoded protein: CASSYPGLAGINEQFF. The rearrangement uses TRBV7-2 and TRBJ2-1; TRBD2 aligns across 12 bases. The CDR3 has 16 residues. The J segment lost 6 bases and the V segment lost 4 bases, leaving 7 bases of the junction unmatched. Germline loops: CDR1 SGHTA, CDR2 FQGNSA.

The CDR3 bases are TGTGCCAGCAGTAGGGAATTGACCTACGAGCAGTACTTC. Protein: CASSRELTYEQYF. V and J are TRBV6-1 and TRBJ2-7; unclear D gene. V lost 5 bases to trimming and J lost 2 bases, with 10 bases between them. The CDR3 is made up of 13 amino acids. Germline V gives CDR1 MNHNS, CDR2 SASEGT.

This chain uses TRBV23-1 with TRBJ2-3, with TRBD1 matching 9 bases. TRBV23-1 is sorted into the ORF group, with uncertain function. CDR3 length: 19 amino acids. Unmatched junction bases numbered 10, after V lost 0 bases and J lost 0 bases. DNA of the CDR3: TGCGCCAGCAGTCAATCTCGGACAGGGGCTAGTACTAGCACAGATACGCAGTATTTT. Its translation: CASSQSRTGASTSTDTQYF.

The CDR3 DNA follows: TGTGCCTGGAGAGACAGAAACCACTATGGCTACACCTTC. Protein sequence: CAWRDRNHYGYTF. This rearrangement joins TRBV30 to TRBJ1-2; possibly TRBD1 for D (5 bases). The ends were cut back, 3 bases at V and 3 bases at J, with 11 bases in the middle. Germline CDR1 GTSNPN, CDR2 SVGIG (reference sequence). CDR3 length equals 13 residues. The full variable domain, completed using reference TRBV30 and TRBJ1-2, is SQTIHQWPATLVQPVGSPLSLECTVEGTSNPNLYWYRQAAGRGLQLLFYSVGIGQISSEVPQNLSASRPQDRQFILSSKKLLLSDSGFYLCAWRDRNHYGYTFGSGTRLTVV.

CDR3 in DNA: TGTGCCAGCACCAGTGGGGACGGAGCCTACGAGCAGTACTTC. This codes for CASTSGDGAYEQYF. This sequence joins TRBV7-9 and TRBJ2-7; either TRBD1 or TRBD2 may fit D (5 bases each). The CDR3 runs 14 residues. Trimming cost V 7 bases and J 2 bases, with 15 bases left between them. Looked up from germline, CDR1 is SEHNR and CDR2 is FQNEAQ (reference sequence).